Listed here is a single T cell receptor beta chain. Participants' own reports of clinical history determined their cohort assignment. What the recovered Cohort 3 donors had was two negative PCRs, clearance, or symptom resolution. This sample is drawn from a study of blood T cell repertoires in COVID-19. Study-level background: Spain, Italy and the United States supplied samples that represented acute and convalescent COVID-19.

The length of the CDR3 is 14 residues. From germline, CDR1 is SGHVS and CDR2 FQNEAQ. Trimming stripped 0 bases from V and 2 bases from J, with 7 bases between. The method was immunoSEQ multiplex PCR; TCRdb's version includes in-frame clones alone and lacks a portion of them. The sample lists 300,000 to 400,000 clones, 88% occurring once. Material for sequencing was PBMCs or T cells enriched from blood (not recorded which). V gene TRBV7-8 combines with J gene TRBJ1-1; no firm D call. The receptor was derived from a woman in her late teens or twenties who had recovered from COVID-19. The CDR3 protein is CASSLAGINTEAFF. The DNA of the CDR3 is TGTGCCAGCAGCTTAGCGGGCATAAACACTGAAGCTTTCTTT.